This TCR beta chain originates from a study of blood T cell repertoires in COVID-19. About the research overall: The study drew acute and convalescent COVID-19 samples from the United States, Italy and Spain. T cells, B-cell-depleted T cells, or PBMCs supplied cDNA or gDNA.

Original methodology: By means of reference gene primer amplification, nucleated cell counts were estimated. Repertoires were generated with immunoSEQ multiplex PCR, while TCRdb's copy carries only in-frame clones and drops some. The V and J calls and clone size are taken from that table; D and trimming were inferred from the DNA. The profile shows over 130,000 clones, roughly 84% of them singletons. Trimming left V 5 bases short and J 5 bases short, with 9 bases between. This CDR3 has 13 amino acids. Per germline, CDR1 WNHNN and CDR2 SYGVQD (reference sequence). The TCR comes from a human donor in a cohort sampled during active COVID-19. The genes are TRBV10-1 and TRBJ2-2, with a weak D call TRBD1 (6 bases). Input material: peripheral blood. The CDR3 region is CASSYRVTGELFF. The DNA of the CDR3 is TGCGCCAGCAGTTACAGGGTAACCGGGGAGCTGTTTTTT.